This is a list of T cell receptor beta chains from one sample in a study of T cell repertoires in cytomegalovirus infection. TCRdb analysed the reads with MiXCR anew, one entry per CDR3 protein. The sample includes around 330,000 distinct CDR3 sequences, 15% to 20% seen only once; the top ten take 12%. Sequenced: PBMCs. Receptor source: a human donor in good health (CMV status not recorded). Some clones in this sample may be carry-over from other donors' samples. The conserved cysteine and the conserved F or W are not part of the CDR3 here. Clone sizes are given selectively: once, few, many, or a class where the clone is expanded.

V gene | clone size | CDR3 length | CDR3 protein
TRBV20-1 | NA | 12 | SARQGAGDTEAF
TRBV7-2 | many | 13 | ASSLTGTGQSPLH
TRBV28 | many | 10 | ASSWGNYEQY
TRBV12-3/TRBV12-4 | many | 11 | ASSPRGGLGYT
TRBV4-1 | NA | 13 | ASSQGGAGGIEQY
TRBV7-9 | few | 12 | ASSLHSQPDTQY
TRBV18 | few | 13 | ASSPFRGRQDEQY
TRBV7-9 | many | 12 | ASSSGGGGEKLF
TRBV10-3 | NA | 14 | AIRSDLRFSNYGYT
TRBV19 | few | 14 | ASRPIRDTLNTEAF
TRBV13 | NA | 11 | ASSLAPAVIRY
TRBV7-8 | many | 11 | ASSLPGSGGYT
TRBV7-2 | many | 16 | ASSSSLRGASYNSPLH
TRBV12-3/TRBV12-4 | many | 15 | ASSPGRREISNQPQH
TRBV7-2 | many | 11 | ASSLEARLEAF
TRBV11-1 | NA | 13 | ASSREGSREDTQY
TRBV5-1 | NA | 13 | ASSLVPDRANEQF
TRBV2 | NA | 13 | ASSGFGTGGNEQF
TRBV6-2/TRBV6-3 | many | 13 | ASSYWGQDNEKLF
TRBV7-2 | many | 12 | ASSGTGAGEKLF
TRBV19 | few | 10 | ASSIRGGELF
TRBV19 | many | 13 | ASMGAGGRHNEQF
TRBV4-2 | many | 14 | ASSLGLAGAGDTQY
TRBV12-3/TRBV12-4 | NA | 16 | ASTIGTSGGAGSDTQY
TRBV9 | few | 13 | ASSVGGQADQPQH
TRBV7-3 | NA | 13 | ASSLKSLTGNTIY
TRBV3-1 | once | 10 | ASSQVLNEQF
TRBV27 | NA | 11 | ASRRQGEGEQY